The clone carrying this T cell receptor (beta chain) came up once. The data were taken from a study of T cell responses to AZD1222 COVID-19 vaccine. The CDR3 is 21 residues long. Germline V gene data show CDR1 as MNHEY and CDR2 as SMNVEV (reference sequence). The junction had 24 bases not matched to a gene; V was cut back by 5 bases and J by 3 bases. Data came from immunoSEQ multiplex PCR; TCRdb stores just in-frame clones and leaves some out. Here the sample spans around 270,000 clones, 90% to 95% being singletons. Sequencing was performed on peripheral blood, taken 28 days after the second AZD1222 dose. The genes are TRBV27 and TRBJ2-3; 9 bases fit TRBD2. The source of this sequence is an adult who received the AZD1222 COVID-19 vaccine. The CDR3: CASSPPKLGHPLAGKTDTQYF. The CDR3 nucleotides are TGTGCCAGCAGTCCCCCCAAACTGGGACACCCTCTAGCGGGAAAGACAGATACGCAGTATTTT.